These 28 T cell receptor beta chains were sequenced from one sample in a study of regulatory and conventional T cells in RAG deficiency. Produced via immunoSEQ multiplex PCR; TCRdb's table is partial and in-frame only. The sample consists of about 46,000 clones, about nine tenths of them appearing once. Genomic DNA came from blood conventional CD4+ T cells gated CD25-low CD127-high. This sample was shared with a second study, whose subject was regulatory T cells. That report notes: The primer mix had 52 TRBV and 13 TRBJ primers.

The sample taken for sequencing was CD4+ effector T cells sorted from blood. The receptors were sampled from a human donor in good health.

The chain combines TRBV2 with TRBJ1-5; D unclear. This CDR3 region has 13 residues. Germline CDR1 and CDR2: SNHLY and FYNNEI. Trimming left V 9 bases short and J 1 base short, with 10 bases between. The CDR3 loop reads CASRVSSNQPQHF. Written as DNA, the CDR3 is TGTGCCAGTAGGGTATCAAGCAATCAGCCCCAGCATTTT.

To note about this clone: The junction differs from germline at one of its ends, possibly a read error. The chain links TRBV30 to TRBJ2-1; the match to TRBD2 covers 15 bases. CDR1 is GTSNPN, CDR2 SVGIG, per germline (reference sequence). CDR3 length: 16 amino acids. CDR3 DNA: TGTGCCAGGAGTGGACTAGCGGGAGGGTCCGGGAATGAGCAGTTCTTC. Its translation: CARSGLAGGSGNEQFF.

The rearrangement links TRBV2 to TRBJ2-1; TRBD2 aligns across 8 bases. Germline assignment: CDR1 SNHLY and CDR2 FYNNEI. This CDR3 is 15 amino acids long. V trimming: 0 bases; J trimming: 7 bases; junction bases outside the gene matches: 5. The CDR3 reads CASSEASRGGNEQFF. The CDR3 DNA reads TGTGCCAGCAGTGAAGCTAGCCGCGGGGGGAATGAGCAGTTCTTC.

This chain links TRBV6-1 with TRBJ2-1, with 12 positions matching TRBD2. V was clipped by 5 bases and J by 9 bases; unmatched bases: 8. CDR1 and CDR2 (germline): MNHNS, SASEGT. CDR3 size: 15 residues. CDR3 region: CASSQRLAGVPEQFF. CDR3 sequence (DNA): TGTGCCAGCAGTCAAAGACTAGCGGGAGTTCCTGAGCAGTTCTTC.

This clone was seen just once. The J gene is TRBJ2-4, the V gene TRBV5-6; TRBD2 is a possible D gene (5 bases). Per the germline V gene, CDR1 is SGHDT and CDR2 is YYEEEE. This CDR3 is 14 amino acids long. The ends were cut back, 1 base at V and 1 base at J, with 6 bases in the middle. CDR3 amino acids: CASSLRGAKNIQYF. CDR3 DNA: TGTGCCAGCAGCTTGAGAGGGGCCAAAAACATTCAGTACTTC.

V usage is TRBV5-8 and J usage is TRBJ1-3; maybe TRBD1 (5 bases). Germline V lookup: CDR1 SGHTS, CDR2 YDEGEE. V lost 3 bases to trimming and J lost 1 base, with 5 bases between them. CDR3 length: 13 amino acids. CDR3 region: CASSSGSGNTIYF. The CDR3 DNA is TGTGCCAGCAGCTCAGGGTCTGGAAACACCATATATTTT.

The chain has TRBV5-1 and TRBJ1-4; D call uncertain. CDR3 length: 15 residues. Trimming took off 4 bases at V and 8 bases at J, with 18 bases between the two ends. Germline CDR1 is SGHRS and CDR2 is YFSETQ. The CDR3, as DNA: TGCGCCAGCAGCCAGTTCATGGGAGGAAAGGAAAAACTGTTTTTT. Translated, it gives CASSQFMGGKEKLFF.

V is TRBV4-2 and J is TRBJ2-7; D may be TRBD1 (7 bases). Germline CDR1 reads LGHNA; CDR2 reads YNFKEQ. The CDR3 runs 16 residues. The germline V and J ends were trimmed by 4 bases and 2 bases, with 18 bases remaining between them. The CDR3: CASSPTADRTTYEQYF. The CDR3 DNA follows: TGTGCCAGCAGCCCTACCGCGGACAGGACTACCTACGAGCAGTACTTC.

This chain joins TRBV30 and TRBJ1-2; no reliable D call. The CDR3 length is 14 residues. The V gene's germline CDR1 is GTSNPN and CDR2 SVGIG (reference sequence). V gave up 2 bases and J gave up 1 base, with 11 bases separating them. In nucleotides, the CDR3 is TGTGCCTGGAGTCGGCGGCACCTTAACTATGGCTACACCTTC. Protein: CAWSRRHLNYGYTF.

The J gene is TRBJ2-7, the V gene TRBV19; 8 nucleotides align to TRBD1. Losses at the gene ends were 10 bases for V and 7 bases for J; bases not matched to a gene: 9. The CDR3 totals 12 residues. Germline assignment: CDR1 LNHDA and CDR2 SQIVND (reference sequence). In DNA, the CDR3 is TGTGCCACCAGGGGGCTGTCGGGGGAGCAGTACTTC. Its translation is CATRGLSGEQYF.

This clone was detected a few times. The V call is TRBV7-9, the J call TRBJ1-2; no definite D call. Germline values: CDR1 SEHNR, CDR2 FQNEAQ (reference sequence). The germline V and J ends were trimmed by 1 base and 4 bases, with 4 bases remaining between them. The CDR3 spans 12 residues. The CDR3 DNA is TGTGCCAGCAGCTTAGTTGGCTATGGCTACACCTTC. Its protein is CASSLVGYGYTF. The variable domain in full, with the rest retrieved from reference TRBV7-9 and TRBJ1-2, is DTGVSQNPRHKITKRGQNVTFRCDPISEHNRLYWYRQTLGQGPEFLTYFQNEAQLEKSRLLSDRFSAERPKGSFSTLEIQRTEQGDSAMYLCASSLVGYGYTFGSGTRLTVV.

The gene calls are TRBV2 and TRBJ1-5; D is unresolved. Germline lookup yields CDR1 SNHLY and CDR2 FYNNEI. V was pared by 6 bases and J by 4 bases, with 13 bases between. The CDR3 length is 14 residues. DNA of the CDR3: TGTGCCAGCAGAACCGATGCAGAAAATCAGCCCCAGCATTTT. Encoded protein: CASRTDAENQPQHF.

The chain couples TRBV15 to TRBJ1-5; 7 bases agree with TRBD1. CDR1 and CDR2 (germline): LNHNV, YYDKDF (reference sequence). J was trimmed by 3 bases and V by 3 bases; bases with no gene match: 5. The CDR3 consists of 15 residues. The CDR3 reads CATSRVTGVNQPQHF. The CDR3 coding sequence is TGTGCCACCAGCAGGGTAACAGGGGTCAATCAGCCCCAGCATTTT.

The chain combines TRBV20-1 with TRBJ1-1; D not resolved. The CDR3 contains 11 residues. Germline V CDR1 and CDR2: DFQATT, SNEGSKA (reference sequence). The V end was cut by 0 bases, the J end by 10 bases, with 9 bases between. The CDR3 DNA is TGCAGTGCTAGAGATAATTTGAGAGCTTTCTTT. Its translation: CSARDNLRAFF.

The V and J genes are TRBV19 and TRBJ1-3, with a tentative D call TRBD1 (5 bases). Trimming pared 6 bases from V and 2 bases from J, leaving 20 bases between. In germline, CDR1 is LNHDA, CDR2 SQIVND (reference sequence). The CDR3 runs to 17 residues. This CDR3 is CASRAGTGVSAGNTIYF. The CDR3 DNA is TGTGCCAGTAGAGCCGGGACGGGTGTATCGGCTGGAAACACCATATATTTT. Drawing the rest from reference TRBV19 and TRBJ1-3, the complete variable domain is DGGITQSPKYLFRKEGQNVTLSCEQNLNHDAMYWYRQDPGQGLRLIYYSQIVNDFQKGDIAEGYSVSREKKESFPLTVTSAQKNPTAFYLCASRAGTGVSAGNTIYFGEGSWLTVV.

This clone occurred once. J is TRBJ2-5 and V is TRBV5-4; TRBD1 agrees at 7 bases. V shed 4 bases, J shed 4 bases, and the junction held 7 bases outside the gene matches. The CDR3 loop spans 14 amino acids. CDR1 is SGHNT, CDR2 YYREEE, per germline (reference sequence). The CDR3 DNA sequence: TGTGCCAGCAGCACAAAGACAGGGCCAGAGACCCAGTACTTC. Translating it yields CASSTKTGPETQYF.

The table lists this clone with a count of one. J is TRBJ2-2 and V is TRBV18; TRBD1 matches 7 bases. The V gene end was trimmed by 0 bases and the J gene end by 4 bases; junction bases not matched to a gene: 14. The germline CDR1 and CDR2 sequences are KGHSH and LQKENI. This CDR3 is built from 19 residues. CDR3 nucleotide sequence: TGTGCCAGCTCACCACCGGGTAAAGGGACAGCCAGATTCACCGGGGAGCTGTTTTTT. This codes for CASSPPGKGTARFTGELFF.

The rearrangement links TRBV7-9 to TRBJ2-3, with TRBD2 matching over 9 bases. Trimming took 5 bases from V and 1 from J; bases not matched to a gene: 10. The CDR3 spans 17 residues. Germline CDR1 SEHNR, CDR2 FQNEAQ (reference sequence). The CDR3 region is CASSAPFASGGTDTQYF. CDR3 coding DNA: TGTGCCAGCAGCGCTCCCTTCGCTAGCGGGGGCACAGATACGCAGTATTTT.

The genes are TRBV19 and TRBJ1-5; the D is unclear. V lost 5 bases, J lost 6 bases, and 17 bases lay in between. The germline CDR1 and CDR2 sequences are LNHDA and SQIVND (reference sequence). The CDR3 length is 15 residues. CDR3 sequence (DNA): TGTGCCAGTAGTCCTCCGGTGGGGATAGGTCAGCCCCAGCATTTT. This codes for CASSPPVGIGQPQHF.

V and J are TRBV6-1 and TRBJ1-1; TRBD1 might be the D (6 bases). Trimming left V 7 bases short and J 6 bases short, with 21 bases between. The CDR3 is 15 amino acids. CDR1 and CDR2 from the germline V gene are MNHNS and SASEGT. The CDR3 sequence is CASIGGASGAAEAFF. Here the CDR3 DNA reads TGTGCCAGCATAGGAGGGGCCTCAGGGGCCGCTGAAGCTTTCTTT.

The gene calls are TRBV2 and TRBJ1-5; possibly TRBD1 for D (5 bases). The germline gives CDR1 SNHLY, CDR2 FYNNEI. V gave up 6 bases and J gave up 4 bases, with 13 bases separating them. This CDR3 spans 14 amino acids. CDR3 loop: CASRADSINQPQHF. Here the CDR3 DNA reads TGTGCCAGCAGGGCTGACAGTATTAATCAGCCCCAGCATTTT. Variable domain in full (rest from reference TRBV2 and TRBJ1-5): EPEVTQTPSHQVTQMGQEVILRCVPISNHLYFYWYRQILGQKVEFLVSFYNNEISEKSEIFDDQFSVERPDGSNFTLKIRSTKLEDSAMYFCASRADSINQPQHFGDGTRLSIL.

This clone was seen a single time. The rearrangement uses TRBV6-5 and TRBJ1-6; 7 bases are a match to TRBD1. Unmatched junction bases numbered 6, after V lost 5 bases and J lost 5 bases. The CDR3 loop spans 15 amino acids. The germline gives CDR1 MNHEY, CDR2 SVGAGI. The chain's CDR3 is CASSGRQGNNSPLHF. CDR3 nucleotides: TGTGCCAGCAGTGGCCGACAGGGAAATAATTCACCCCTCCACTTT.

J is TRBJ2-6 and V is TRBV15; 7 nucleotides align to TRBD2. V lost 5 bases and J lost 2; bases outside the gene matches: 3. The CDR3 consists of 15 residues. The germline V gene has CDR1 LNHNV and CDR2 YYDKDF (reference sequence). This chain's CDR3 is CATSAGEPGANVLTF. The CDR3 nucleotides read TGTGCCACCAGCGCGGGGGAGCCTGGGGCCAACGTCCTGACTTTC.

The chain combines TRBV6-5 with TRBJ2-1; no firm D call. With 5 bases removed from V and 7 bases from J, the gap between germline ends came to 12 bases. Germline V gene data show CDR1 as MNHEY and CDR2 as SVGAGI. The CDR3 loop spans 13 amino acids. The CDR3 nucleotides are TGTGCCAGCAGTCCCACTAACAATAATGAGCAGTTCTTC. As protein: CASSPTNNNEQFF.

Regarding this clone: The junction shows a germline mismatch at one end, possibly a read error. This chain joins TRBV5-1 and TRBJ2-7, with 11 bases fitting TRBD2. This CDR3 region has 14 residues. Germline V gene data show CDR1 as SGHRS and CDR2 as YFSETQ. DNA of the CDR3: TGTGCCAGCAGCAAGGGGACTAGCGGCTACGAGCAGTACTTC. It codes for CASSKGTSGYEQYF.

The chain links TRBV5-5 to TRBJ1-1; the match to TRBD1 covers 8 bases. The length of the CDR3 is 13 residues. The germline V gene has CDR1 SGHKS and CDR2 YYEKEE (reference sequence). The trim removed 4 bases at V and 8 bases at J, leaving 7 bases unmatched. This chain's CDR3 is CASSLQGQAEAFF. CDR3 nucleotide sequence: TGTGCCAGCAGCCTACAGGGACAGGCCGAAGCTTTCTTT.

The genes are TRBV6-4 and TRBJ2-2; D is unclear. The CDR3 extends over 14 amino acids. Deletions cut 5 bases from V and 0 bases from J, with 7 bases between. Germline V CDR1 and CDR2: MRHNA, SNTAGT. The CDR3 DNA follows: TGTGCCAGCAGTCCCGACTCGAACACCGGGGAGCTGTTTTTT. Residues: CASSPDSNTGELFF.

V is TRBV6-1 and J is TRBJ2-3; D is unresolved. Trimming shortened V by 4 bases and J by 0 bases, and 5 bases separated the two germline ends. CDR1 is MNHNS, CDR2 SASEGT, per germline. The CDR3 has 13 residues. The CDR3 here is CASSAFSTDTQYF. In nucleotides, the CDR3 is TGTGCCAGCAGTGCATTTAGCACAGATACGCAGTATTTT.